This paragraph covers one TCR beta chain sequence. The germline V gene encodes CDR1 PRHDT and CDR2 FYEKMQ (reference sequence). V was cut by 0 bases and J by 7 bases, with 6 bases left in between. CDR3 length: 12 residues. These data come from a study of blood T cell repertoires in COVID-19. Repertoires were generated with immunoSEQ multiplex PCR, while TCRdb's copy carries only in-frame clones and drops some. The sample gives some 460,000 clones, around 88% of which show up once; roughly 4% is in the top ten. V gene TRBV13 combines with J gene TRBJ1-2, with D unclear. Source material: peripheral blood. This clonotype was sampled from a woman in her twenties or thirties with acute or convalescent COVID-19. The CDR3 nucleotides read TGTGCCAGCAGCTTAGGCACGGGTGGCTACACCTTC. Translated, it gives CASSLGTGGYTF.